Listed below are T cell receptor beta chains from one sample, sequenced in a study of CXCR3-negative and CXCR3-positive naive CD8 T cells. TCRdb reprocessed the 5' RACE reads and stores each CDR3 protein as one record, lacking DNA. This sample's table has about 150,000 distinct CDR3 sequences. The sequencing sample was made of naive CXCR3+ CD8+ T cells from blood. These receptors all stem from a human donor in good health. Some clones in this sample may be carry-over from other donors' samples. CDR3s include the opening cysteine and the closing phenylalanine or tryptophan. Each record gives: V gene, J gene, CDR3 protein.

v_call: TRBV12-3/TRBV12-4
j_call: TRBJ2-1
cdr3_aa: CASSAYNEQFF

v_call: TRBV19
j_call: TRBJ2-1
cdr3_aa: CAGGPREPWTEQFF

v_call: TRBV3-1
j_call: TRBJ2-1
cdr3_aa: CASSQGRRVSNEQFF

v_call: TRBV29-1
j_call: TRBJ2-3
cdr3_aa: CSVEDLALAGISDTQYF

v_call: TRBV29-1
j_call: TRBJ2-1
cdr3_aa: CSVESTYNEQFF

v_call: TRBV19
j_call: TRBJ1-1
cdr3_aa: CASSIFGTHPPNTEAFF

v_call: TRBV12-3/TRBV12-4
j_call: TRBJ2-3
cdr3_aa: CASRGEEDTQYF

v_call: TRBV5-1
j_call: TRBJ2-7
cdr3_aa: CASSVTGQGTYEQYF

v_call: TRBV4-1
j_call: TRBJ2-1
cdr3_aa: CASSQDPAPSSYNEQFF

v_call: TRBV12-3/TRBV12-4
j_call: TRBJ2-7
cdr3_aa: CASSHRDGSYEQYF

v_call: TRBV6-2/TRBV6-3
j_call: TRBJ2-6
cdr3_aa: CASSYSYGLGVAGANVLTF

v_call: TRBV23-1
j_call: TRBJ2-5
cdr3_aa: CASPRRGFSPETQYF

v_call: TRBV12-3/TRBV12-4
j_call: TRBJ2-1
cdr3_aa: CASSTRGLAGYNEQFF

v_call: TRBV10-1
j_call: TRBJ2-7
cdr3_aa: CASGSRGYEQYF

v_call: TRBV5-6
j_call: TRBJ1-1
cdr3_aa: CASSLAGQGARTEAFF

v_call: TRBV13
j_call: TRBJ2-5
cdr3_aa: CASSPGQGEETQYF

v_call: TRBV4-3
j_call: TRBJ1-1
cdr3_aa: CASGTGGYERGTEAFF

v_call: TRBV4-1
j_call: TRBJ2-1
cdr3_aa: CASSPGQGGNEQFF

v_call: TRBV11-2
j_call: TRBJ1-4
cdr3_aa: CASSLLSNEKLFF

v_call: TRBV21-1
j_call: TRBJ2-3
cdr3_aa: CASSKGDGLRTPMTDTQYF

v_call: TRBV7-9
j_call: TRBJ1-2
cdr3_aa: CASSLEASGTGSDYTF

v_call: TRBV27
j_call: TRBJ2-7
cdr3_aa: CASSPLGGGHNSYEQYF

v_call: TRBV2
j_call: TRBJ2-7
cdr3_aa: CASSGEEKYEQYF

v_call: TRBV29-1
j_call: TRBJ2-1
cdr3_aa: CSTLAGVGNEQFF

v_call: TRBV12-3/TRBV12-4
j_call: TRBJ2-6
cdr3_aa: CASSSDEDRRSGANVLTF

v_call: TRBV28
j_call: TRBJ1-1
cdr3_aa: CASSLSTRGTEAFF

v_call: TRBV5-1
j_call: TRBJ1-1
cdr3_aa: CASSLESTGEAFF

v_call: TRBV7-8
j_call: TRBJ2-1
cdr3_aa: CASSLGLRGGEQFF

v_call: TRBV19
j_call: TRBJ1-1
cdr3_aa: CASSTHGTPRAFF